This TCR beta chain is drawn from a study of cytomegalovirus exposure and HLA in healthy donors. As concerns this clone: The antigen is undetermined.

The CDR3 is 17 amino acids. Per germline, CDR1 SGHNT and CDR2 YYREEE (reference sequence). V was pared by 3 bases and J by 6 bases, with 19 bases between. General study results and limits: It was reportedly the case that the classifier diagnosed cytomegalovirus status with high specificity and sensitivity.

PCR involved 60 Vbeta and 13 Jbeta primers. Repertoires were generated with immunoSEQ multiplex PCR, while TCRdb's copy carries only in-frame clones and drops some. The sample lists about 210,000 clones, around 87% seen once, with around 1% in the top ten. The specimen was PBMCs. This receptor was identified in a boy between 2 and 10 years old in good health and CMV-seronegative. This chain uses TRBV5-4 with TRBJ1-6; D perhaps matches TRBD1 (5 bases). The CDR3 sequence is CASSSRIGHGANSPLHF. The DNA of the CDR3 is TGTGCCAGCAGCTCGCGGATCGGACACGGTGCTAATTCACCCCTCCACTTT. Full variable domain (rest looked up from reference TRBV5-4 and TRBJ1-6): ETGVTQSPTHLIKTRGQQVTLRCSSQSGHNTVSWYQQALGQGPQFIFQYYREEENGRGNFPPRFSGLQFPNYSSELNVNALELDDSALYLCASSSRIGHGANSPLHFGNGTRLTVT.